This passage covers 20 T cell receptor beta chains from one sample sequenced in a study of T cell changes during pregnancy in multiple sclerosis. Using immunoSEQ multiplex PCR, the repertoire was profiled, and TCRdb retains in-frame clones only, with some absent. The repertoire holds tens of thousands of clones, with approximately 90% as singletons. This sample comprised peripheral blood, obtained in the second trimester of pregnancy. The receptor set was obtained from a female donor with multiple sclerosis, enrolled in a pregnancy study.

The rearrangement links TRBV5-1 to TRBJ2-3; 7 bases are a match to TRBD2. CDR1 is SGHRS and CDR2 is YFSETQ in the germline V gene. With 0 bases clipped from V and 1 base from J, the junction kept 5 bases outside the gene matches. CDR3 length: 16 residues. The CDR3 DNA reads TGCGCCAGCAGCTTGGCCGCGGGAGCCGGCACAGATACGCAGTATTTT. Residues: CASSLAAGAGTDTQYF.

The rearrangement links TRBV6-6 to TRBJ1-5, with D possibly matching TRBD1 (5 bases). V was shortened by 7 bases and J by 5 bases, with 9 bases between the two germline ends. This CDR3 region has 12 residues. Looked up from germline, CDR1 is MNHNY and CDR2 is SVGAGI (reference sequence). This CDR3 is CASTPGYQPQHF. CDR3 nucleotides: TGTGCCAGCACCCCAGGGTATCAGCCCCAGCATTTT.

The rearrangement joins TRBV7-3 to TRBJ2-1; 11 positions match TRBD2. With V trimmed by 5 bases and J by 4 bases, 4 bases remained unmatched. This CDR3 region has 15 residues. CDR1 and CDR2 from the germline V gene are SGHTA and FQGTGA. The CDR3 protein is CASSVSGGEYNEQFF. The CDR3 DNA is TGTGCCAGCAGCGTTAGCGGGGGGGAGTACAATGAGCAGTTCTTC. Complete variable domain (other parts from reference TRBV7-3 and TRBJ2-1): GAGVSQTPSNKVTEKGKYVELRCDPISGHTALYWYRQSLGQGPEFLIYFQGTGAADDSGLPNDRFFAVRPEGSVSTLKIQRTERGDSAVYLCASSVSGGEYNEQFFGPGTRLTVL.

In its sample, this clone was seen once. V is TRBV19 and J is TRBJ1-2; 7 nucleotides line up with TRBD1. CDR3 length equals 15 residues. Germline-derived CDR1 and CDR2 are LNHDA and SQIVND (reference sequence). Trimming cost V 3 bases and J 7 bases; bases outside gene matches: 11. CDR3 sequence: CASSIANDRERGYTF. CDR3 nucleotide sequence: TGTGCCAGTAGTATTGCTAATGACAGGGAGCGTGGCTACACCTTC.

The gene calls are TRBV4-1 and TRBJ2-1, with D hard to call. Trimming removed 1 base from V and 7 bases from J, with 8 bases in between. CDR1 is MGHRA, CDR2 YSYEKL, per germline. This CDR3 region has 13 residues. The CDR3 is CASSQGLRNEQFF. CDR3 in DNA: TGCGCCAGCAGCCAAGGACTCCGTAATGAGCAGTTCTTC.

The chain carries TRBV19 and TRBJ1-1, with a weak D call TRBD1 (5 bases). This CDR3 spans 16 amino acids. The germline CDR1 and CDR2 sequences are LNHDA and SQIVND (reference sequence). The V end was cut by 5 bases, the J end by 3 bases, with 19 bases between. CDR3 coding DNA: TGTGCCAGTAGTCCTCGAGCCACAGGATGGGACACTGAAGCTTTCTTT. Encoded protein: CASSPRATGWDTEAFF.

The chain employs TRBV7-8 and TRBJ1-5; no reliable D call. Looked up from germline, CDR1 is SGHVS and CDR2 is FQNEAQ. This CDR3 has 18 residues. Trimming shortened V by 5 bases and J by 6 bases, and 26 bases separated the two germline ends. CDR3 nucleotides: TGTGCCAGCAGCCCAGAGATCCCCGGTGAGGCCCACCGTCAGCCCCAGCATTTT. It is translated as CASSPEIPGEAHRQPQHF.

The chain combines TRBV18 with TRBJ2-7; 8 positions match TRBD1. V shed 3 bases, J shed 2 bases, and the junction held 6 bases outside the gene matches. CDR1 KGHSH and CDR2 LQKENI come from the germline V gene. This CDR3 is 15 amino acids long. The chain's CDR3 is CASSPDREFPYEQYF. CDR3 DNA: TGTGCCAGCTCACCGGACAGGGAGTTCCCCTACGAGCAGTACTTC.

The gene calls are TRBV4-3 and TRBJ1-4; TRBD1 agrees at 8 bases. This CDR3 spans 17 amino acids. The V segment lost 1 base and the J segment 5 bases; nucleotides outside the gene matches: 9. Germline V CDR1 and CDR2: LGHNA, YSLEER. This CDR3 is CASSQGRWRQGNEKLFF. DNA for the CDR3: TGCGCCAGCAGCCAAGGTCGCTGGAGACAGGGGAATGAAAAACTGTTTTTT.

The CDR3 nucleotides read TGTGCCACCGTCGGCCCGGGGAACACTGAAGCTTTCTTT. Encoded protein: CATVGPGNTEAFF. This chain links TRBV27 with TRBJ1-1; unclear D gene. CDR3 length equals 13 residues. V was trimmed by 10 bases and J by 1 base, leaving 13 bases between them. CDR1 is MNHEY, CDR2 SMNVEV, per germline (reference sequence).

The chain combines TRBV5-1 with TRBJ1-2; TRBD1 aligns across 7 bases. Germline CDR1 reads SGHRS; CDR2 reads YFSETQ. This CDR3 comprises 13 residues. The J segment lost 4 bases and the V segment lost 3 bases, leaving 3 bases of the junction unmatched. The CDR3 sequence is CASSWGQSYGYTF. CDR3 DNA sequence: TGCGCCAGCAGCTGGGGACAGTCCTATGGCTACACCTTC. Complete variable domain (other parts from reference TRBV5-1 and TRBJ1-2): KAGVTQTPRYLIKTRGQQVTLSCSPISGHRSVSWYQQTPGQGLQFLFEYFSETQRNKGNFPGRFSGRQFSNSRSEMNVSTLELGDSALYLCASSWGQSYGYTFGSGTRLTVV.

The V and J genes are TRBV5-1 and TRBJ2-1; 11 bases match TRBD2. The CDR3 is 18 residues long. Germline V CDR1 and CDR2: SGHRS, YFSETQ. Germline trimming cut 1 base from V and 5 bases from J; bases unmatched to any gene: 11. The CDR3: CASSLKLAGAPGDNEQFF. The CDR3 bases are TGCGCCAGCAGCTTGAAACTAGCGGGGGCCCCGGGGGACAATGAGCAGTTCTTC.

The J gene is TRBJ1-6, the V gene TRBV5-1; 8 bases agree with TRBD1. After removal of 4 bases from V and 5 bases from J, the junction contained 11 bases not matched to a gene. The length of the CDR3 is 17 residues. The germline V gene encodes CDR1 SGHRS and CDR2 YFSETQ. This CDR3 reads CASSDWTGRYNNSPLHF. The DNA of the CDR3 is TGCGCCAGCAGCGATTGGACAGGGAGGTACAATAATTCACCCCTCCACTTT.

The chain has TRBV6-1 and TRBJ2-1; no clear D gene. The CDR3 consists of 13 residues. CDR1 and CDR2 (germline): MNHNS, SASEGT. With 2 bases removed from V and 9 bases from J, the gap between germline ends came to 11 bases. The CDR3 loop is CASSERMRSEQFF. The CDR3 bases are TGTGCCAGCAGTGAAAGAATGAGATCTGAGCAGTTCTTC.

The chain uses TRBV7-9 and TRBJ2-2, with D maybe TRBD2 (6 bases). With 6 bases removed from V and 4 bases from J, the gap between germline ends came to 18 bases. In germline, CDR1 is SEHNR, CDR2 FQNEAQ (reference sequence). The CDR3 is 16 amino acids. CDR3 nucleotides: TGTGCCAGCAGTCACAGGAGGGGATGGAGCACCGGGGAGCTGTTTTTT. Amino acid sequence: CASSHRRGWSTGELFF.

The rearrangement joins TRBV6-4 to TRBJ2-7, with 7 bases lining up with TRBD1. The CDR3 consists of 15 residues. Germline trimming cut 7 bases from V and 2 bases from J; bases unmatched to any gene: 11. The germline CDR1 and CDR2 sequences are MRHNA and SNTAGT. The CDR3 nucleotides are TGTGCCAGCACCGACGAGGGACAGCCGACCTACGAGCAGTACTTC. This encodes CASTDEGQPTYEQYF.

The chain has TRBV19 and TRBJ1-6; 9 bases agree with TRBD1. CDR1 is LNHDA and CDR2 is SQIVND in the germline V gene (reference sequence). The CDR3 has 15 amino acids. J was trimmed by 9 bases and V by 3 bases; bases with no gene match: 6. CDR3 nucleotide sequence: TGTGCCAGTAGTATGGGAGACAGGGGGAGTTCACCCCTCCACTTT. As protein: CASSMGDRGSSPLHF.

The V call is TRBV5-6, the J call TRBJ2-7; tentative D call: TRBD1 (6 bases). Trimming stripped 5 bases from V and 5 bases from J, with 11 bases between. Per germline, CDR1 SGHDT and CDR2 YYEEEE. The CDR3 covers 12 residues. CDR3 protein: CASSRWTDEQYF. CDR3 coding DNA: TGTGCCAGCAGTAGGTGGACAGACGAGCAGTACTTC. Together with reference TRBV5-6 and TRBJ2-7, the CDR3 gives the full variable domain: DAGVTQSPTHLIKTRGQQVTLRCSPKSGHDTVSWYQQALGQGPQFIFQYYEEEERQRGNFPDRFSGHQFPNYSSELNVNALLLGDSALYLCASSRWTDEQYFGPGTRLTVT.

V is TRBV11-3 and J is TRBJ1-1, with D unresolved. Germline V gives CDR1 SGHNT, CDR2 YENEEA. V was trimmed by 2 bases and J by 6 bases, leaving 16 bases between them. This CDR3 has 15 residues. CDR3 region: CASSLRPAGNAEAFF. The CDR3 DNA reads TGTGCCAGCAGCTTAAGACCGGCAGGTAACGCTGAAGCTTTCTTT.

This chain uses TRBV6-1 with TRBJ1-1; D is possibly TRBD1 (6 bases). This CDR3 has 14 residues. Trimming left V 1 base short and J 6 bases short, with 12 bases between. CDR1 is MNHNS, CDR2 SASEGT, per germline. CDR3 residues: CASSEVQGWAEAFF. In DNA form, the CDR3 reads TGTGCCAGCAGTGAAGTACAGGGTTGGGCTGAAGCTTTCTTT.